This TCR beta chain was recovered during a study of cytomegalovirus exposure and HLA in healthy donors. Study information: A subsequent analysis stated that the 100 to 150 validation repertoires were run on the same platform as the roughly 670 first-cohort repertoires.

While the first cohort had 500 to 700 subjects, the donors belonged to the separate validation cohort of over a hundred subjects. Of note for this clone: Its matching antigen is unknown.

CDR1 is MNHEY and CDR2 is SMNVEV in the germline V gene (reference sequence). This CDR3 is built from 17 residues. Trimming removed 6 bases at V and 0 bases at J, with 15 bases between. Study-wide points: Reportedly, cytomegalovirus status was diagnosed with high sensitivity and specificity.

Data came from immunoSEQ multiplex PCR; TCRdb stores just in-frame clones and leaves some out. The data contain under 300,000 clones, around 89% of them singletons. The genes are TRBV27 and TRBJ2-6; the D gene is possibly TRBD1 (6 bases). This sequence originates from a woman under 30 in good health and CMV-seronegative. Sequencing was done on a sample of PBMCs. The CDR3 DNA reads TGTGCCAGCAGACAGGGTTCCTGGAGCTCTGGGGCCAACGTCCTGACTTTC. Its protein product is CASRQGSWSSGANVLTF.